A selection of T cell receptor beta chains follows, all from one sample in a study of T cell responses to AZD1222 COVID-19 vaccine. Profiling relied on immunoSEQ multiplex PCR, and the TCRdb table lists in-frame clones only, not all of them. The sample contains more than 150,000 clones, 80% to 90% of which appear only once. Sequenced material: peripheral blood, taken on day 0 of AZD1222 vaccination. These receptors were taken from an adult in good health. CDR3s leave out the opening cysteine and the closing phenylalanine or tryptophan.

TRBJ1-5 | TRBV19 | ASSIVGVTNQPQH
TRBJ2-3 | TRBV7-9 | ASSLGTALDTQY
TRBJ2-1 | TRBV28 | ASSSGSSYNEQF
TRBJ2-2 | TRBV5-1 | ASSFGGGGELF
TRBJ1-2 | TRBV2 | ASSDLGQGGIGYGYT
TRBJ1-4 | TRBV25-1 | ASRVRTNEKLF
TRBJ2-1 | TRBV5-1 | ASSSGNREQF
TRBJ1-6 | TRBV5-4 | ASSYRQGNSPLH
TRBJ2-7 | TRBV3-1/TRBV3-2 | ASSPETQTGTYEQY
TRBJ2-3 | TRBV7-2 | ASSLARATDTQY
TRBJ2-1 | TRBV4-2 | ASSQGLAGEGEQF
TRBJ2-7 | TRBV4-3 | ASSQGGGLSLEQY
TRBJ2-1 | TRBV5-4 | ASSFKTSGRDEQF
TRBJ1-4 | TRBV2 | ASSARQNDVKLF
TRBJ2-7 | TRBV29-1 | SVQRTDRSSYEQY
TRBJ2-1 | TRBV6-5 | ASRPWREGENEQF
TRBJ1-2 | TRBV5-4 | ASSEPGQGVRGYT
TRBJ1-2 | TRBV28 | ASSLTPGGDGYT
TRBJ2-3 | TRBV5-1 | ASSLDLDTQY
TRBJ2-7 | TRBV5-1 | ASSFSFTGGRDEQY
TRBJ2-5 | TRBV7-9 | ASARGAGETQY
TRBJ1-3 | TRBV6-2/TRBV6-3 | ASSYSGTASSGNTIY
TRBJ1-4 | TRBV7-9 | ASSLRTQLNEKLF
TRBJ2-1 | TRBV5-1 | ASSLAGSYNEQF
TRBJ2-5 | TRBV6-4 | ASSPVAGGPEETQY
TRBJ2-1 | TRBV5-1 | ASSLGPEGRNEQF
TRBJ2-7 | TRBV30 | AWSTGTGAYEQY
TRBJ1-2 | TRBV28 | ASSLDRDYGYT
TRBJ2-7 | TRBV5-1 | ASSSKLAGGGSEQY
TRBJ2-1 | TRBV18 | ASSTNRDEQF
TRBJ2-7 | TRBV6-1 | ASSEGTSGRNEQY
TRBJ1-4 | TRBV7-9 | ASSHASGGAFEKLF
TRBJ1-6 | TRBV10-2 | ATKYAGGAYNSPLH
TRBJ1-2 | TRBV19 | ASRTDYGYT
TRBJ2-5 | TRBV7-8 | ASSLAVGMETQY
TRBJ1-1 | TRBV19 | ASSPWTGKTEAF
TRBJ1-2 | TRBV6-5 | ASSYSIGQGVGGYT
TRBJ1-2 | TRBV4-1 | ASSQGARAYGYT
TRBJ2-7 | TRBV5-4 | ASSLGAGVAYEQY
TRBJ1-5 | TRBV1 | TSSSRFNQPQH
TRBJ2-2 | TRBV18 | ASSPGTGSFTGELF
TRBJ1-3 | TRBV6-1 | ASSEAQNGRNTIY
TRBJ2-1 | TRBV24-1 | ATSDQGGTGPLDEQF
TRBJ2-7 | TRBV7-9 | ASSFGQGINEQY
TRBJ2-5 | TRBV7-2 | ASSLFENQETQY
TRBJ1-2 | TRBV28 | ASTLGGNYGYT
TRBJ1-1 | TRBV9 | ASSVDSGSTEAF
TRBJ2-1 | TRBV7-9 | ASSRLYEQF
TRBJ2-7 | TRBV28 | ASSSLGDNTYEQY
TRBJ2-3 | TRBV4-3 | ASSQKSGTTDTQY
TRBJ1-5 | TRBV7-2 | ASSLDSRGQRPQH